The clone carrying this T cell receptor (beta chain) was detected many times. Its antigen is still unknown. This sample stems from a study of Graves' ophthalmopathy and Graves' hyperthyroidism. Study-level points and caveats: Prediction of ophthalmopathy progression reached about 71% sensitivity and around 72% specificity.

Amplification from RNA transcripts yielded the TCR beta CDR3 regions. Amplification began with first-round RT-PCR using HTBI primers, then second-round multiplex PCR was performed. TCRdb reprocessed the multiplex PCR reads with MiXCR, giving one entry per CDR3 protein. The data contain about 380,000 distinct CDR3 sequences, 15% of them seen just once; the ten biggest clones take up about 7.3%. The hyperthyroidism patients had a new diagnosis of under 2 months' duration and were aged 18 to 65. From fresh peripheral blood, over 9 ml in volume, the PBMCs were obtained. Per germline, CDR1 SQVTM and CDR2 ANQGSEA. This CDR3 contains 13 residues. The V end was cut by 6 bases, the J end by 3 bases, with 15 bases between.

Sequences were obtained from peripheral blood. The rearrangement joins TRBV29-1 to TRBJ2-7, with D possibly matching TRBD1 (5 bases). This clonotype was sampled from a woman aged 18-30 years with stable Graves' hyperthyroidism. The CDR3 DNA follows: TGCAGCGTGAAAGACAGCCTCCTCTACGAGCAGTACTTC. It yields the protein CSVKDSLLYEQYF.